The source of this T cell receptor (beta chain) is a study of cytomegalovirus exposure and HLA in healthy donors listed by TCRdb under 2017. Regarding the research as a whole: According to an earlier analysis of around 600 of the donors, about 180 million T cells yielded 90 million to 130 million unique TCR beta sequences and 276 Gb of sequence data. Alongside the repertoire data, information on donor age, sex, ethnicity and CMV serostatus was compiled. An earlier analysis of around 580 of the donors used high-throughput TCR beta sequencing to judge whether each TCR beta V gene segment behaved as functional or pseudogenic. Across around 400 genotyped donors of the cohort, an average of about 240,000 unique TCR beta nucleotide sequences per donor were sequenced, and roughly 18% of those sequences were non-productive. Rather than using new phenotypic data, the later analysis identified candidate immune exposures from TCR beta sequences and from how often those sequences occurred across donors. To predict cytomegalovirus infection status, the study combined high-throughput TCR immunosequencing, statistical association of individual TCRs with disease status, and machine learning. A later analysis re-analyzed previously published TCR beta repertoires from 660 or so donors and added high-resolution HLA genotyping to study TCR occurrence patterns. The study used immunosequencing to profile the T cell repertoires of approximately 640 subjects and linked those repertoires to cytomegalovirus serostatus. In a later genetic analysis, genome-wide SNP genotypes for about 55% of the roughly 700 donors were used, and that subset was treated as a discovery cohort. Among the approximately 430 genotyped donors, around 81% belonged to the genetic ancestry cluster associated with self-reported Caucasian donors. Every discovery cohort repertoire had been produced on one sequencing platform. A separate validation cohort of over a hundred different subjects was used in addition to the 666-subject first cohort. An early release that covered about 600 HLA-typed donors contained about 290 gigabases of sequencing data and tens of millions of unique TCR sequences. The aim of the study was to test whether cataloging public T cell receptors could identify signatures of past pathogen exposure. HLA typing included class I and class II loci at four-digit resolution. The number of typed donors differed by locus: about 620-630 for A, B, C, DRB1 and DQB1; some 500 for DQA1; some 610 for DPA1; and around 470 for DPB1. Because of strong linkage in the cohort, five DR-DQ haplotypes were treated as single units for association and clustering.

To note about this clone: This receptor's antigen is unknown. No base quality values were provided; no much bigger clone lies one nucleotide off.

The cohort was made up of approximately 700 healthy bone marrow donors. Cohort members were all nominally healthy when sampled, although unrecorded immune exposures were likely present. The donor was CMV seronegative and was included in the group of around 320 seronegative cohort members. A peripheral blood sample was collected from each donor, and TCR beta sequencing was performed on peripheral blood mononuclear cells. The Qiagen DNeasy Blood Extraction Kit was used to extract genomic DNA from the blood cell samples. What the authors observed across the whole study: When HLA alleles, especially DR and DQ, strongly co-occurred, TCR associations were difficult to assign to individual alleles. Several of the top co-occurrence clusters appeared to be linked to parvovirus B19, influenza, CMV and Epstein-Barr virus, according to a later analysis. According to a later genetic analysis, donors in an Asian-associated ancestry cluster had fewer N-insertions in productive TCRs than the approximately 630-donor mean. About 17 rarely observed V segments, including chromosome 9 orphons, were excluded from the earlier analysis of about 600 of the donors because counts were too low. A later analysis found that HLA-associated TCR beta chains were more clonally expanded and had lower generation probabilities than equally common non-associated chains. A further reported finding was that TCR beta sequences accurately predicted the HLA-A and HLA-B alleles for most subjects in the first cohort. The sequencing pipeline was judged likely to have produced a cluster of highly shared sequence variants as a technical artifact. A few of the identified cytomegalovirus-associated TCR beta chains were confirmed in vitro to be specific for cytomegalovirus antigens. In a later analysis, most CMV-associated TCR beta chains were found to appear HLA-restricted, with HLA associations seemingly driven largely by CMV exposure. At a false discovery rate of 0.05, a later analysis linked under 20,000 TCR beta sequences to specific HLA alleles. Roughly uniform sequencing depth across donors was assumed in presence/absence analyses, although this assumption may not hold. It was suggested by the authors that the approach could potentially be generalized to other disease states and immunological phenotypes. In an earlier analysis of 450 to 750 of the donors, most TCR beta V segments appeared in productive rearrangements about 87% or about 30% of the time, broadly matching IMGT annotations. Because HLA typing was unavailable for some donors at each locus, only the typed subset was used in association tests. The study gave a list of over 150 TCR beta chains associated with cytomegalovirus. The cohort was sequenced for TCR beta chains only, and without alpha or paired-chain data the features that could be detected were limited. In a later genetic analysis, a missense DCLRE1C variant was associated with V-gene and J-gene trimming of TCR beta chains, and the association was replicated in an independent cohort. In a later analysis, the rate of TCR association differed among HLA loci, with DRB1 alleles having the most associated TCRs and HLA-C alleles having the fewest. Most TCR sequences were seen in very few donors, while some public TCRs were found in many individuals. The 87-base-pair reads could not distinguish some IMGT-functional V segments, including TRBV6-2 and TRBV6-3, so those segments were excluded. Linkage disequilibrium might explain the correlated functional status among segregating V segments, but an unknown experimental factor could not be ruled out. The classifier was reported to diagnose cytomegalovirus status with high specificity and sensitivity in both the original cohort and the validation cohort. CMV serostatus was the only immune exposure information available for the cohort.

The library was built by means of the immunoSEQ multiplex PCR assay. For the multiplex PCR, a mixture combining 60 forward primers for TCR Vbeta segments and 13 reverse primers for TCR Jbeta segments was used. A multiplex PCR assay on genomic DNA amplified the CDR3 region of rearranged TCR beta genes. Amplified TCR beta libraries were sequenced as 87-base-pair reads on the Illumina HiSeq System. The source study handled its data this way. In a later analysis, about 80 million unique TCR beta chains were counted across the approximately 620 repertoires, and roughly 11 million of these chains were shared by at least two donors. A nearest-neighbor algorithm error-corrected the raw reads and collapsed the reads into unique sequences, merging closely related sequences to remove PCR and sequencing errors. V, D and J gene segments were assigned by aligning CDR3 sequences to IMGT reference sequences. For a sequence to be retained, at least a six-nucleotide match to both a V gene segment and a J gene segment was required. A rearrangement was called productive if the CDR3 had no stop codons and remained in frame with V and J, and every other rearrangement was called non-productive. CDR3 was defined according to IMGT convention as the region running from the second conserved V-encoded cysteine to the conserved J-encoded phenylalanine. Sequences without an unambiguous match to a single V gene segment were excluded from the earlier analysis of several hundred of the donors. An earlier analysis of over 450 of the donors classified V segments as functional when productive rearrangements were above 56.7% and as segregating when the standard deviation between donors was above 5%. A statistical classification framework was built for diagnosing cytomegalovirus status from the catalog of TCR beta chain sequences. In a later analysis, V and J genes were assigned by comparing TCR nucleotide sequences against IMGT/GENE-DB human TR gene sequences. Using the TCRdist pipeline, a later analysis assigned CDR3 sequences along with most-parsimonious VDJ recombination scenarios. In a later analysis, each TCR beta chain was defined by its CDR3 amino acid sequence together with its V-gene family, and reads lacking a unique V-gene family were excluded. A later analysis removed several hundred highly shared, low-generation-probability nucleotide sequences to deal with suspected cross-contamination and a sequencing artifact. In a later analysis, a clonal expansion index for each public chain was calculated from normalized within-repertoire ranks of inferred template counts. Generation probabilities in a later analysis came from a VDJ recombination model fitted to out-of-frame rearrangements, and those results were checked against IGoR. A later analysis scored TCR-TCR, TCR-HLA and TCR-CMV co-occurrence with hypergeometric tests, applying a repertoire-size bias correction to TCR pairs. A later analysis estimated false discovery rates by permuting HLA or CMV assignments 20 times. In a later analysis, co-occurring TCRs were grouped using DBSCAN, and TCRdist sequence similarity was added for clustering within HLA-allele-positive subsets. Repertoires with fewer than 30,000 or more than 120,000 public chains were left out of co-occurrence clustering, as were five repertoires with anomalous nucleotide sharing. Drawn from immuneACCESS, this table holds only the in-frame rearrangements with V and J called that TCRdb kept. Clones are partly lost; checked studies trace under half to an unresolved V gene and leave the rest unexplained. V and J calls and clone size are as listed in that table; D and trimming were resolved from the DNA. The sample table contains roughly 100,000 clones; only one count was recorded for roughly three quarters of them. 3.2% of the sample goes to the ten largest clones.

The CDR3 starts with the cysteine, ends with the phenylalanine, and has 12 residues. Left in the record is the CDR3 DNA by itself, 36 bases read in frame from the first base. Relative to germline, V is 5 bases shorter and J is 8 bases shorter, with 10 bases between their ends. CDR1 and CDR2 are drawn from the germline V gene (reference sequence): PRHDT, FYEKMQ. This clonotype originated in a man aged 30 to 39 in good health and CMV-seronegative. Here the chain combines TRBV13 and TRBJ2-1, with no confidently assigned D gene. The sequencing input was PBMCs. The CDR3 region has the sequence CASSMRGDEQFF. The bases read TGTGCCAGCAGCATGAGAGGCGATGAGCAGTTCTTC. The entire variable domain, with the stretches around the CDR3 drawn from the reference TRBV13 and TRBJ2-1 proteins, is AAGVIQSPRHLIKEKRETATLKCYPIPRHDTVYWYQQGPGQDPQFLISFYEKMQSDKGSIPDRFSAQQFSDYHSELNMSSLELGDSALYFCASSMRGDEQFFGPGTRLTVL.